This TCR beta chain derives from a study of blood T cell repertoires in COVID-19. Across the study: The samples span acute and convalescent COVID-19 from the United States, Italy and Spain.

The repertoire was sequenced with immunoSEQ multiplex PCR; TCRdb's copy has only in-frame clones and lacks some. The sample lists 150,000 or so clones, over 75% seen once, with 10% to 15% in the top ten. Sequencing input: peripheral blood. The clonotype comes from a man in his 70s who had recovered from COVID-19.

CDR3 DNA: TGCGCCAGCAGGCCAGAACAGTCGGCCGAGCAGTACTTC. This translates into CASRPEQSAEQYF. The J gene is TRBJ2-7, the V gene TRBV5-1; no clear D. Germline CDR1 SGHRS, CDR2 YFSETQ. Trimming took off 5 bases at V and 6 bases at J, with 15 bases between the two ends. The CDR3 runs to 13 residues.